This TCR beta chain comes out of a study of T cells in tuberculosis. Points from the study as a whole: Active tuberculosis alpha repertoires lay closer to GMM-specific TCRs than controls'. Selection depended on which cryopreserved specimens were available.

Measured with immunoSEQ multiplex PCR; TCRdb has only the in-frame clones, and not every one. The sample gives approximately 30,000 clones, around 97% of which show up once; around 6% is in the top ten. Adolescents were screened for latent TB by skin test and IGRA. On average roughly 90,000 T cells per donor were immunosequenced. V was pared by 9 bases and J by 8 bases, with 8 bases of the junction left unmatched. Germline values: CDR1 SGDLS, CDR2 YYNGEE. This CDR3 has 13 residues. To note about this clone: Antigen specificity is unknown.

The source of this sequence is a donor between 10 and 29 years old with latent tuberculosis or without tuberculosis infection. The chain recombines TRBV9 with TRBJ1-2; TRBD1 matches 12 bases. The sample was PBMCs. The CDR3 sequence is CATQGQGAEGYTF. CDR3 sequence (DNA): TGTGCCACCCAGGGACAGGGGGCCGAAGGCTACACCTTC.